Listed here are 14 T cell receptor beta chains from one sample, sequenced in a study of blood T cells in healthy people across ages. For the second PCR, which ran for about 6 to 12 cycles, a sample-barcoded 5' primer and a J-beta primer mix were used. Each CDR3 protein gets one entry after TCRdb re-called the 5' RACE reads with MiXCR. The profile covers about 560,000 distinct CDR3 sequences, with around 27% appearing a single time and approximately 3.6% taken by the ten largest. The sample also formed part of further work on T cells of mothers and their children.

The sample was blood. These TCRs come from a boy aged 2 to 9 in good health.

Only a few counts were recorded for this clonotype. The J gene is TRBJ2-5, the V gene TRBV6-2 or TRBV6-3, with D unresolved. Per germline, CDR1 MNHEY and CDR2 SVGEGT. This CDR3 region has 11 residues. V lost 7 bases, J lost 7 bases, and 10 bases lay in between. CDR3 sequence (DNA): TGTGCCAGCAACCCTCCCCCGACCCAGTACTTC. Translation gives CASNPPPTQYF.

The chain has TRBV7-9 and TRBJ1-4; 7 bases line up with TRBD1. V was pared by 2 bases and J by 10 bases, with 10 bases of the junction left unmatched. The CDR3 consists of 15 residues. Germline values: CDR1 SEHNR, CDR2 FQNEAQ (reference sequence). The CDR3 sequence: CASSLTGTVPVKLFF. The CDR3 region has the DNA TGTGCCAGCAGCTTAACAGGGACAGTACCTGTAAAACTGTTTTTT. The variable domain in full, completed from reference TRBV7-9 and TRBJ1-4, reads DTGVSQNPRHKITKRGQNVTFRCDPISEHNRLYWYRQTLGQGPEFLTYFQNEAQLEKSRLLSDRFSAERPKGSFSTLEIQRTEQGDSAMYLCASSLTGTVPVKLFFGSGTQLSVL.

This sequence joins TRBV29-1 and TRBJ1-2; D unclear. The CDR3 is 12 amino acids. Germline CDR1 SQVTM, CDR2 ANQGSEA. The V gene lost 4 bases and the J gene lost 2 bases, with 8 bases spanning the gap. CDR3 nucleotides: TGCAGCGTTGTGCCGGGAAACTATGGCTACACCTTC. Amino acids: CSVVPGNYGYTF.

The chain is built from TRBV20-1 and TRBJ2-7, with D perhaps being TRBD1 or TRBD2 (5 bases each). CDR3 size: 15 residues. The ends were cut back, 4 bases at V and 3 bases at J, with 19 bases in the middle. CDR1 and CDR2 (germline): DFQATT, SNEGSKA (reference sequence). The CDR3 DNA follows: TGCAGTGCTATAGCCCCATGGGGCCGGGACTACGAGCAGTACTTC. Amino acid sequence: CSAIAPWGRDYEQYF.

The rearrangement uses TRBV20-1 and TRBJ1-5, with 10 bases that match TRBD1. The CDR3 consists of 18 residues. CDR1 and CDR2 (germline): DFQATT, SNEGSKA (reference sequence). V lost 7 bases, J lost 3 bases, and 18 bases stayed unmatched. CDR3 loop: CSVWGDRGSRWNNQPQHF. The CDR3 nucleotides are TGCAGTGTCTGGGGGGACAGGGGCTCCCGGTGGAACAATCAGCCCCAGCATTTT.

The V and J genes are TRBV29-1 and TRBJ2-1, with D uncertain. This CDR3 comprises 9 residues. Germline assignment: CDR1 SQVTM and CDR2 ANQGSEA. V dropped 8 bases and J dropped 8 bases, with 7 bases sitting between them. This CDR3 is CSPQDEQFF. The CDR3 bases are TGCAGCCCCCAGGATGAGCAGTTCTTC.

The V gene is TRBV24-1, the J gene TRBJ2-5, with TRBD1 matching 9 bases. V was clipped by 9 bases and J by 2 bases; unmatched bases: 6. The CDR3 sequence is 14 residues long. Per germline, CDR1 KGHDR and CDR2 SFDVKD. CDR3 nucleotides: TGTGCCACCGGGGACAGGGTCTCACAAGAGACCCAGTACTTC. Amino acid sequence: CATGDRVSQETQYF.

This clonotype was observed a handful of times. The genes are TRBV10-3 and TRBJ2-5, with D tentatively TRBD1 (5 bases). Trimming removed 5 bases at V and 5 bases at J, with 9 bases between. The CDR3 runs to 12 residues. The V gene's germline CDR1 is ENHRY and CDR2 SYGVKD. The CDR3 nucleotides are TGTGCCATCAGTTCAGGGTCGGAGACCCAGTACTTC. Protein: CAISSGSETQYF.

This clonotype was observed a handful of times. The chain carries TRBV6-5 and TRBJ1-4; D uncertain. The CDR3 has 16 amino acids. Germline V gene lookup returns CDR1 MNHEY and CDR2 SVGAGI. V was cut by 2 bases and J by 5 bases, with 15 bases left in between. This CDR3 is CASSYRSVSRNEKLFF. The DNA for the CDR3 is TGTGCCAGCAGTTACCGTTCAGTGTCCCGCAATGAAAAACTGTTTTTT.

Concerning this clonotype: Germline and junction disagree at one end, which may indicate a read error. The V gene is TRBV11-2, the J gene TRBJ2-5, with 12 bases identical to TRBD1. The germline V gene encodes CDR1 SGHAT and CDR2 FQNNGV. The CDR3 has 17 amino acids. CDR3 loop: CAGSLDSGQGAGETQYF. The CDR3 coding sequence is TGTGCCGGCAGCTTAGATTCGGGACAGGGGGCAGGAGAGACCCAGTACTTC.

The gene calls are TRBV21-1 and TRBJ2-7; no DNA check was done on the table's D call, TRBD2. The end of the DNA is better explained by TRBJ2-1, so the J call may be wrong. TRBV21-1 is an annotated pseudogene. This CDR3 comprises 18 residues. CDR3 residues: CASSRGPSGSPNYNEQFF. In DNA form, the CDR3 reads TGTGCCAGCAGCAGAGGCCCTAGCGGGAGCCCGAACTACAATGAGCAGTTCTTC.

This rearrangement joins TRBV4-1 to TRBJ2-1; the D call may be TRBD1 or TRBD2 (5 bases each). This CDR3 has 15 residues. Between the trimmed V and J ends, which lost 1 base and 7 bases, there was a span of 14 bases. Germline V gives CDR1 MGHRA, CDR2 YSYEKL. CDR3 sequence (DNA): TGCGCCAGCAGCCAAGGCCCCGGGACGGGGAATGAGCAGTTCTTC. It translates to CASSQGPGTGNEQFF.

This clonotype turned up a few times. The V gene is TRBV6-6, the J gene TRBJ1-4; 8 nucleotides match TRBD1. Germline-derived CDR1 and CDR2 are MNHNY and SVGAGI (reference sequence). CDR3 length equals 16 residues. The V segment lost 6 bases and the J segment 3 bases; nucleotides outside the gene matches: 9. The CDR3 region is CASRAGQGPSNEKLFF. CDR3 bases: TGTGCCAGCAGAGCAGGACAGGGACCCTCTAATGAAAAACTGTTTTTT.

Remarks on this clonotype: This could be a read error, since a much larger clone is one nucleotide away. The V gene is TRBV12-3 or TRBV12-4, the J gene TRBJ2-3; no definite D call. V was pared by 5 bases and J by 2 bases, with 5 bases between. This CDR3 is built from 12 residues. The DNA for the CDR3 is TGTGCCAGCAGTCCCATCACAGATACGCAGTATTTT. Protein sequence: CASSPITDTQYF.